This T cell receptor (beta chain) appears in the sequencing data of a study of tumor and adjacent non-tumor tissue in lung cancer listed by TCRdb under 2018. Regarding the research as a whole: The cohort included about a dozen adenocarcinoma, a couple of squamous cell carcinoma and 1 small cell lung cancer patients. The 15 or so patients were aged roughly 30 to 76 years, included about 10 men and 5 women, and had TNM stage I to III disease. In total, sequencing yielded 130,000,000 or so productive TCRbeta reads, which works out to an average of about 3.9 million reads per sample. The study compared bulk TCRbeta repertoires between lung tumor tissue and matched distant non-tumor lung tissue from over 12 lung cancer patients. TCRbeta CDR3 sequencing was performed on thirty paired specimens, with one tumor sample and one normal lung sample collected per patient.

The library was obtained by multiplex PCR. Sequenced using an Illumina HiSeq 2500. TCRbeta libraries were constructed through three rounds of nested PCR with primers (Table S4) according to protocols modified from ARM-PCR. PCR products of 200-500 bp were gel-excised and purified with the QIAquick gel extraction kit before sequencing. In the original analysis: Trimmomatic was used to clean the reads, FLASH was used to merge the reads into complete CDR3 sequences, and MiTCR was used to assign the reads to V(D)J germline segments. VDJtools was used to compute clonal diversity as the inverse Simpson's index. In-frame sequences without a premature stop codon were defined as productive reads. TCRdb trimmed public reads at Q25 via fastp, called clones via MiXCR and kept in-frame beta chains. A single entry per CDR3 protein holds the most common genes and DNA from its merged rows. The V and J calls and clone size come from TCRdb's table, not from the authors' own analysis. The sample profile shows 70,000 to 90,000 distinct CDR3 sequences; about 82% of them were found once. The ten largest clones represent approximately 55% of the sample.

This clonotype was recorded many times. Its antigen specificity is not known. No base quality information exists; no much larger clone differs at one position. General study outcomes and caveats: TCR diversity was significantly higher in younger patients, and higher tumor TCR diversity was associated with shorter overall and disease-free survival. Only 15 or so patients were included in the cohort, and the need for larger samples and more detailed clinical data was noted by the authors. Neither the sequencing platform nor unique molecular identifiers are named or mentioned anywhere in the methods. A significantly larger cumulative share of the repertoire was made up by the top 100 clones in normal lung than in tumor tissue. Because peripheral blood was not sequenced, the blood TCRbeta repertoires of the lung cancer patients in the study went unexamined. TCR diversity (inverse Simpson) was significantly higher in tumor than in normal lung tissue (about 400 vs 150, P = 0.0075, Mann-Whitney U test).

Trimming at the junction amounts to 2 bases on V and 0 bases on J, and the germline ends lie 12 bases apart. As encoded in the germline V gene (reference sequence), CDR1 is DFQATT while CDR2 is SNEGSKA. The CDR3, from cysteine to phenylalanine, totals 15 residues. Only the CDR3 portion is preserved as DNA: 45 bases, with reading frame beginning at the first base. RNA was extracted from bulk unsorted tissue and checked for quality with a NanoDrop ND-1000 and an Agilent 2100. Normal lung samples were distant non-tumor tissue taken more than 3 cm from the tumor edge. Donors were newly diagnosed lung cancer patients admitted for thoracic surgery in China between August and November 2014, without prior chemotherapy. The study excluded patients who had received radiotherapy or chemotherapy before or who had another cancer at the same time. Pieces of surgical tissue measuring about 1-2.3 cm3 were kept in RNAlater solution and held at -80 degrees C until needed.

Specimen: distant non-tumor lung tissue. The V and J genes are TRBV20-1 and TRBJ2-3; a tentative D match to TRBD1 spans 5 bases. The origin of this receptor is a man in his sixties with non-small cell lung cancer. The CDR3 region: CSARLTGTSTDTQYF. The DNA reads TGCAGTGCTAGACTCACAGGTACTAGCACAGATACGCAGTATTTT.